The 2 T cell receptor beta chains presented below share a single source sample, sequenced in a study of neurological immune-mediated disorders. TCRdb redid the calling of the 5' RACE reads with MiXCR, one entry per CDR3 protein. Among some 100,000 distinct CDR3 sequences listed, approximately 13% were seen once. Time point indicated: longitudinal time-point 2. The sequencing input was PBMCs. The receptors were sampled from a female donor with HTLV-1-associated myelopathy (HAM/TSP).

Ten or more counts support this clonotype. V gene TRBV6-1 combines with J gene TRBJ2-7, with 11 bases fitting TRBD2. V shed 0 bases, J shed 1 base, and the junction held 11 bases outside the gene matches. The CDR3 loop spans 19 amino acids. Germline assignment: CDR1 MNHNS and CDR2 SASEGT. DNA of the CDR3: TGTGCCAGCAGTGAAGCGCTTCTACTAGCGGGGGCCGCATCCTACGAGCAGTACTTC. As protein: CASSEALLLAGAASYEQYF.

This clonotype was recorded many times. The genes are TRBV27 and TRBJ2-5; TRBD1 matches 7 bases. Germline-derived CDR1 and CDR2 are MNHEY and SMNVEV (reference sequence). The CDR3 covers 14 residues. After removal of 4 bases from V and 0 bases from J, the junction contained 2 bases not matched to a gene. This CDR3 is CASSWTGDQETQYF. For the CDR3, the DNA is TGTGCCAGCAGTTGGACAGGAGACCAAGAGACCCAGTACTTC.